One sample yielded the 30 T cell receptor beta chains listed below, sequenced in a study of metastatic and nonmetastatic thyroid tumors. TCRdb re-called clones via MiXCR from the PCR reads. Altogether about 14,000 clones are present, around 3.6% being singletons, with the ten largest covering 27%. Every patient was untreated before thyroid surgery. Sequencing input: tumor tissue. The receptor source for this set is a female donor with papillary thyroid cancer or a benign thyroid nodule (not recorded which). Some clones in this sample may be carry-over from other donors' samples.

This clone has just a few counts. The chain couples TRBV6-2 or TRBV6-3 to TRBJ2-2; D gene unclear. The CDR3 extends over 13 amino acids. The germline V and J ends were trimmed by 4 bases and 1 base, with 4 bases remaining between them. CDR1 MNHEY and CDR2 SVGEGT come from the germline V gene. The CDR3 region has the DNA TGTGCCAGCAGTTCACAGAACACCGGGGAGCTGTTTTTT. Its protein is CASSSQNTGELFF.

The chain uses TRBV6-2 or TRBV6-3 and TRBJ2-1; 9 bases are a match to TRBD2. The CDR3 covers 17 residues. The V gene end was trimmed by 2 bases and the J gene end by 5 bases; junction bases not matched to a gene: 10. Germline loops: CDR1 MNHEY, CDR2 SVGEGT. CDR3 protein: CASSYRMAGGPDNEQFF. The CDR3 region has the DNA TGTGCCAGCAGTTACCGGATGGCGGGAGGGCCGGACAATGAGCAGTTCTTC.

This clone is deemed medium-sized. The chain has TRBV7-9 and TRBJ2-7, with D hard to call. The CDR3 sequence is 12 residues long. Deletions cut 7 bases from V and 6 bases from J, with 13 bases between. Germline values: CDR1 SEHNR, CDR2 FQNEAQ (reference sequence). CDR3 protein: CASTTSTGEQYF. CDR3 in DNA: TGTGCCAGCACTACCTCGACCGGCGAGCAGTACTTC. The whole variable domain, remainder taken from reference TRBV7-9 and TRBJ2-7, is DTGVSQNPRHKITKRGQNVTFRCDPISEHNRLYWYRQTLGQGPEFLTYFQNEAQLEKSRLLSDRFSAERPKGSFSTLEIQRTEQGDSAMYLCASTTSTGEQYFGPGTRLTVT.

A few counts support this clone. The chain joins TRBV12-3 or TRBV12-4 to TRBJ2-1; D tentatively reads TRBD1 or TRBD2 (5 bases each). Trimming cost V 3 bases and J 0 bases, with 6 bases left between them. This CDR3 is built from 14 residues. CDR3 loop: CASSLGDSYNEQFF. CDR3 DNA: TGTGCCAGCAGTTTGGGGGACTCCTACAATGAGCAGTTCTTC.

In regard to this clone: A much larger clone sits a single nucleotide away, making a read error possible. Since no conserved phenylalanine or tryptophan closes the CDR3, a read error is the likely cause. The V and J genes are TRBV20-1 and TRBJ2-3, with 10 bases fitting TRBD2. Germline assignment: CDR1 DFQATT and CDR2 SNEGSKA (reference sequence). Losses at the gene ends were 5 bases for V and 2 bases for J; bases not matched to a gene: 4. The CDR3 spans 14 residues. The CDR3, as DNA: TGCAGTGCTTCAGCGGGAGGGCCCACAGATACGCAGTATTCT. This codes for CSASAGGPTDTQYS.

This clone was counted between two and nine times. This chain connects TRBV11-2 to TRBJ2-2; 9 bases are shared with TRBD2. This CDR3 contains 16 residues. The V gene end was trimmed by 4 bases and the J gene end by 10 bases; junction bases not matched to a gene: 13. Per the germline V gene, CDR1 is SGHAT and CDR2 is FQNNGV. CDR3 sequence (DNA): TGTGCCAGCAGCTCCCTCAGCGGGAGGAGAGTGTTGGAGCTGTTTTTT. This codes for CASSSLSGRRVLELFF.

This clone was counted many times. The CDR3 nucleotides are TGTGCCAGCAGTTTATCGGCCGGGGGCCAAGAGACCCAGTACTTC. It encodes CASSLSAGGQETQYF. The chain carries TRBV28 and TRBJ2-5; D possibly corresponds to TRBD2 (6 bases). Germline V lookup: CDR1 MDHEN, CDR2 SYDVKM. Between the trimmed V and J ends, which lost 1 base and 1 base, there was a span of 10 bases. The CDR3 has 15 residues.

A few counts support this clone. J is TRBJ2-2 and V is TRBV7-2, with 15 bases matching TRBD2. Germline V gene lookup returns CDR1 SGHTA and CDR2 FQGNSA. After removal of 3 bases from V and 1 base from J, the junction contained 3 bases not matched to a gene. This CDR3 has 18 amino acids. CDR3 region: CASSFPGLAGGNTGELFF. Here the CDR3 DNA reads TGTGCCAGCAGCTTCCCGGGACTAGCGGGAGGGAACACCGGGGAGCTGTTTTTT.

This clone has a handful of counts. The genes are TRBV28 and TRBJ2-5; TRBD2 matches 9 bases. Trimming at V came to 8 bases and at J to 5 bases, leaving 15 bases not matched to a gene. The CDR3 is 16 amino acids. From germline, CDR1 is MDHEN and CDR2 SYDVKM. CDR3 sequence reads: CASETGTSRSGETQYF. The CDR3 coding sequence is TGTGCCAGCGAAACCGGGACTAGCAGGAGCGGGGAGACCCAGTACTTC.

This clone has more than one count but fewer than ten. V is TRBV6-1 and J is TRBJ1-2; 7 bases are a match to TRBD1. The ends lost 8 bases at V and 2 bases at J; junction bases unmatched: 11. CDR3 length equals 15 residues. The germline V gene has CDR1 MNHNS and CDR2 SASEGT. In DNA form, the CDR3 reads TGTGCCAGCCAGACAGGGTATAGTTCCAACTATGGCTACACCTTC. Encoded protein: CASQTGYSSNYGYTF.

On this clone: Germline and junction disagree at one end, which may indicate a read error. The CDR3 reads CASTGTAYQPHHF. CDR3 bases: TGTGCCAGCACCGGGACAGCCTATCAGCCCCACCATTTT. The chain combines TRBV6-2 or TRBV6-3 with TRBJ1-5; 7 nucleotides agree with TRBD1. The germline V gene has CDR1 MNHEY and CDR2 SVGEGT. The CDR3 runs 13 residues.

The genes are TRBV12-3 or TRBV12-4 and TRBJ1-1, with unresolved D. The CDR3 extends over 13 amino acids. V was cut by 6 bases and J by 1 base, with 9 bases left in between. The CDR3 region is CASSPNGNTEAFF. The DNA of the CDR3 is TGTGCCAGCAGCCCAAATGGGAACACTGAAGCTTTCTTT.

The genes are TRBV5-1 and TRBJ2-3; D may be TRBD2 (6 bases). The CDR3 covers 13 residues. CDR1 is SGHRS and CDR2 is YFSETQ in the germline V gene. Trimming pared 4 bases from V and 5 bases from J, leaving 11 bases between. The CDR3 nucleotides read TGCGCCAGCAGCACCGGAGCGGGAGATACGCAGTATTTT. Translation gives CASSTGAGDTQYF.

The chain recombines TRBV3-1 with TRBJ1-2; D is uncertain. Trimming left V 1 base short and J 8 bases short, with 11 bases between. The CDR3 covers 13 residues. CDR1 and CDR2 (germline): LGHDT, YNNKEL (reference sequence). This chain's CDR3 is CASSQGHLEGYTF. The CDR3 coding sequence is TGTGCCAGCAGCCAAGGACACCTGGAGGGCTACACCTTC.

This clone appeared a few times. The chain uses TRBV6-1 and TRBJ2-5; 8 bases fit TRBD1. The CDR3 consists of 13 residues. The J segment lost 5 bases and the V segment lost 6 bases, leaving 5 bases of the junction unmatched. Per the germline V gene, CDR1 is MNHNS and CDR2 is SASEGT. The CDR3 region is CASSRRDRETQYF. In nucleotides, the CDR3 is TGTGCCAGCAGCCGCCGGGACAGGGAGACCCAGTACTTC.

The gene calls are TRBV6-2 or TRBV6-3 and TRBJ1-2; D remains ambiguous. Germline-derived CDR1 and CDR2 are MNHEY and SVGEGT. V was shortened by 5 bases and J by 9 bases, with 22 bases between the two germline ends. The CDR3 sequence is 15 residues long. The CDR3 sequence: CASSDPNLRCLSYTF. For the CDR3, the DNA is TGTGCCAGCAGTGACCCGAACTTGAGGTGTTTGAGCTACACCTTC.

This clone is labeled as medium-sized. The genes are TRBV24-1 and TRBJ2-5; D may be TRBD1 (5 bases). V was cut by 3 bases and J by 1 base, with 11 bases left in between. Looked up from germline, CDR1 is KGHDR and CDR2 is SFDVKD. CDR3 length: 15 residues. CDR3 residues: CATSDQLGAQETQYF. CDR3 nucleotides: TGTGCCACCAGTGATCAATTAGGGGCCCAAGAGACCCAGTACTTC.

For this clone: Germline is not matched at one junction end, which may reflect a read error. V is TRBV9 and J is TRBJ2-1; 7 positions agree with TRBD1. Germline assignment: CDR1 SGDLS and CDR2 YYNGEE. CDR3 length equals 17 residues. The CDR3: CASSVEGGGGSDNEQFF. The CDR3 coding sequence is TGTGCCAGCAGCGTAGAAGGGGGCGGTGGCTCCGACAATGAGCAGTTCTTC.

The chain recombines TRBV6-1 with TRBJ1-1; 8 bases line up with TRBD1. Per the germline V gene, CDR1 is MNHNS and CDR2 is SASEGT. V dropped 5 bases and J dropped 6; count of bases not matched to a gene: 5. CDR3 length: 13 residues. The DNA for the CDR3 is TGTGCCAGCAGTAGGACAGGGTTCGCTGAAGCTTTCTTT. Protein: CASSRTGFAEAFF.

This clone was seen more than once but under ten times. The chain recombines TRBV11-2 with TRBJ1-1; perhaps TRBD1 as D (6 bases). This CDR3 is 15 amino acids long. V was shortened by 5 bases and J by 1 base, with 14 bases between the two germline ends. Germline values: CDR1 SGHAT, CDR2 FQNNGV. This chain's CDR3 is CASSLKSRGNTEAFF. CDR3 DNA sequence: TGTGCCAGCAGCCTAAAATCCAGGGGGAACACTGAAGCTTTCTTT.

This clone was observed a few times. The chain carries TRBV11-1 and TRBJ2-3; no definite D call. Germline values: CDR1 SGHAT, CDR2 FQDESV (reference sequence). Trimming cost V 6 bases and J 4 bases, with 11 bases left between them. The CDR3 consists of 13 residues. CDR3 sequence reads: CASSREWADTQYF. The CDR3 bases are TGTGCCAGCAGTCGCGAGTGGGCAGATACGCAGTATTTT.

This clone appeared a few times. The rearrangement joins TRBV30 to TRBJ1-2; D unresolved. V was cut by 6 bases and J by 1 base, with 0 bases left in between. The CDR3 extends over 9 amino acids. CDR1 is GTSNPN and CDR2 is SVGIG in the germline V gene (reference sequence). The CDR3 DNA is TGTGCCTGTAACTATGGCTACACCTTC. Encoded protein: CACNYGYTF.

This clone occurred a few times. J is TRBJ2-7 and V is TRBV20-1; 7 nucleotides agree with TRBD2. The CDR3 extends over 15 amino acids. The germline V gene encodes CDR1 DFQATT and CDR2 SNEGSKA (reference sequence). J gave up 1 base and V 3 bases, and 9 bases lay outside the gene matches. Written as DNA, the CDR3 is TGCAGTGCTAGTAAGTTAGCGGGCCAGTCCTACGAGCAGTACTTC. Amino acid sequence: CSASKLAGQSYEQYF.

This clone was counted a few times. One end of the junction fails to match germline, which may point to a read error. The chain uses TRBV5-1 and TRBJ1-2, with 7 bases that match TRBD1. CDR1 SGHRS and CDR2 YFSETQ come from the germline V gene. This CDR3 comprises 15 residues. CDR3 amino acids: CVSSGLQGTLWGYTF. The CDR3 DNA is TGCGTCAGCAGCGGCTTACAGGGGACTTTATGGGGCTACACCTTC. Combining the CDR3 with reference TRBV5-1 and TRBJ1-2 gives the whole variable domain KAGVTQTPRYLIKTRGQQVTLSCSPISGHRSVSWYQQTPGQGLQFLFEYFSETQRNKGNFPGRFSGRQFSNSRSEMNVSTLELGDSALYLCVSSGLQGTLWGYTFGSGTRLTVV.

This clone appeared a few times. This chain connects TRBV19 to TRBJ2-1; possibly TRBD1 or TRBD2 for D (5 bases each). This CDR3 contains 15 residues. Germline V gene sequence: CDR1 LNHDA, CDR2 SQIVND (reference sequence). With 4 bases removed from V and 6 bases from J, the gap between germline ends came to 16 bases. The CDR3 spells CASSTRDGEGNEQFF. The DNA for the CDR3 is TGTGCCAGTAGTACCCGGGACGGAGAAGGCAATGAGCAGTTCTTC. Full variable domain (rest looked up from reference TRBV19 and TRBJ2-1): DGGITQSPKYLFRKEGQNVTLSCEQNLNHDAMYWYRQDPGQGLRLIYYSQIVNDFQKGDIAEGYSVSREKKESFPLTVTSAQKNPTAFYLCASSTRDGEGNEQFFGPGTRLTVL.

This clone was detected a few times. The V call is TRBV6-1, the J call TRBJ2-1; 7 bases align to TRBD2. This CDR3 region has 17 residues. The J segment lost 0 bases and the V segment lost 6 bases, leaving 11 bases of the junction unmatched. In germline, CDR1 is MNHNS, CDR2 SASEGT. The CDR3 sequence: CASSTMGGRGSYNEQFF. In nucleotides, the CDR3 is TGTGCCAGCAGCACCATGGGGGGGAGGGGCTCCTACAATGAGCAGTTCTTC.

The chain links TRBV6-1 to TRBJ2-3; D is unclear. Germline V gene lookup returns CDR1 MNHNS and CDR2 SASEGT. The CDR3 runs 13 residues. V was cut by 6 bases and J by 1 base, with 8 bases left in between. CDR3 residues: CASRELRTDTQYF. For the CDR3, the DNA is TGTGCCAGCAGAGAGTTACGCACAGATACGCAGTATTTT.

This clone was detected a few times. CDR3 in amino acids: CASSEGNSYEQYF. As DNA, the CDR3 is TGTGCCAGCAGTGAGGGCAACTCCTACGAGCAGTACTTC. This chain links TRBV6-1 with TRBJ2-7; no firm D call. Per germline, CDR1 MNHNS and CDR2 SASEGT. The CDR3 has 13 amino acids. V shed 3 bases and J shed 0 bases, with 6 bases lying between them.

The chain employs TRBV27 and TRBJ2-7; 7 bases are shared with TRBD1. J was trimmed by 6 bases and V by 9 bases; bases with no gene match: 8. The germline V gene has CDR1 MNHEY and CDR2 SMNVEV (reference sequence). This CDR3 comprises 12 residues. The chain's CDR3 is CASRQGIGEQYF. The CDR3 DNA is TGTGCCAGTCGACAGGGAATCGGCGAGCAGTACTTC.

The chain uses TRBV6-1 and TRBJ1-3, with a weak D call TRBD1 (5 bases). The length of the CDR3 is 15 residues. The germline V gene encodes CDR1 MNHNS and CDR2 SASEGT. With 3 bases removed from V and 0 bases from J, the gap between germline ends came to 9 bases. CDR3 DNA sequence: TGTGCCAGCAGTGACGAGGGGTGCTCTGGAAACACCATATATTTT. Its protein is CASSDEGCSGNTIYF.